The 30 T cell receptor beta chains given below trace back to one sample, sequenced in a study of type 1 regulatory T cells. TCRdb itself ran the reads through MiXCR, one entry per CDR3 protein. Of about 20,000 distinct CDR3 sequences listed, about 9.4% are singletons. Specimen: CD4+ T cells, either the whole sample or a sorted fraction (not recorded which). The receptors were gathered from a human donor in good health.

The genes are TRBV10-2 and TRBJ2-3; 7 bases align to TRBD1. CDR1 and CDR2 (germline): WSHSY, SAAADI. Trimming cost V 6 bases and J 2 bases; bases outside gene matches: 8. CDR3 length equals 15 residues. The CDR3: CASRDTGTDTDTQYF. CDR3 nucleotide sequence: TGCGCCAGCAGAGATACGGGGACAGACACAGATACGCAGTATTTT.

This clonotype was found many times. V usage is TRBV5-1 and J usage is TRBJ1-6, with unresolved D. Trimming took 4 bases from V and 17 from J, leaving 19 bases between them. The germline V gene has CDR1 SGHRS and CDR2 YFSETQ. The CDR3 consists of 13 residues. This chain's CDR3 is CASSDLQSGRVHF. CDR3 coding DNA: TGCGCCAGCAGCGACCTCCAGTCAGGACGCGTCCACTTT.

This chain joins TRBV5-1 and TRBJ1-1; D is ambiguous. CDR1 is SGHRS, CDR2 YFSETQ, per germline. V lost 0 bases and J lost 0, with 9 bases in between. This CDR3 is 15 amino acids long. The CDR3 loop reads CASSLGAPMNTEAFF. In DNA form, the CDR3 reads TGCGCCAGCAGCTTGGGGGCCCCTATGAACACTGAAGCTTTCTTT.

The rearrangement uses TRBV5-1 and TRBJ2-1; unclear D gene. Trimming removed 0 bases at V and 10 bases at J, with 14 bases between. Germline-derived CDR1 and CDR2 are SGHRS and YFSETQ. The CDR3 sequence is 14 residues long. CDR3: CASSLDFSGREQFF. As DNA, the CDR3 is TGCGCCAGCAGCTTGGATTTTAGTGGAAGGGAGCAGTTCTTC.

This clonotype was picked up a small number of times. The rearrangement joins TRBV5-1 to TRBJ2-7; 7 bases are shared with TRBD1. From germline, CDR1 is SGHRS and CDR2 YFSETQ. The CDR3 extends over 15 amino acids. Trimming cost V 4 bases and J 7 bases; bases outside gene matches: 14. CDR3 sequence (DNA): TGCGCCAGCAGCAGCCCCGGGACAGCCTCCTGGGAGCAGTACTTC. It codes for CASSSPGTASWEQYF.

J is TRBJ2-5 and V is TRBV29-1; perhaps D is TRBD1 or TRBD2 (5 bases each). The V end was cut by 4 bases, the J end by 1 base, with 16 bases between. The germline V gene has CDR1 SQVTM and CDR2 ANQGSEA. The CDR3 spans 15 residues. This CDR3 is CSVVTPQGVQETQYF. The CDR3 region has the DNA TGCAGCGTTGTTACTCCCCAGGGAGTCCAAGAGACCCAGTACTTC.

This clonotype was detected many times. The CDR3 protein is CASSYGPAGTYEQYF. CDR3 sequence (DNA): TGTGCCAGCAGTTACGGACCAGCGGGGACCTACGAGCAGTACTTC. The gene calls are TRBV6-2 or TRBV6-3 and TRBJ2-7; TRBD2 matches 7 bases. This CDR3 has 15 residues. In germline, CDR1 is MNHEY, CDR2 SVGEGT. V gave up 2 bases and J gave up 2 bases; unmatched junction bases: 6.

This clonotype showed up just a few times. The genes are TRBV6-5 and TRBJ2-1; no clear D gene. This CDR3 has 15 residues. The germline CDR1 and CDR2 sequences are MNHEY and SVGAGI. V lost 0 bases, J lost 2 bases, and 8 bases lay in between. CDR3 nucleotide sequence: TGTGCCAGCAGTTACTCGAGCCCAGCCTACAATGAGCAGTTCTTC. Encoded protein: CASSYSSPAYNEQFF.

This clonotype was found a few times. The V and J genes are TRBV5-1 and TRBJ2-2; 8 bases agree with TRBD2. The germline CDR1 and CDR2 sequences are SGHRS and YFSETQ. The V and J ends lost 4 bases and 6 bases, in that order; junction bases with no gene match: 14. This CDR3 is built from 17 residues. DNA for the CDR3: TGCGCCAGCAGCCCGTCGATAGCGGGATACGTGGCCGGGGAGCTGTTTTTT. It translates to CASSPSIAGYVAGELFF.

This clonotype has just a few counts. The chain employs TRBV7-2 and TRBJ1-4; D not certain. Germline V gene sequence: CDR1 SGHTA, CDR2 FQGNSA. Trimming took off 2 bases at V and 8 bases at J, with 21 bases between the two ends. This CDR3 spans 17 amino acids. The CDR3 DNA reads TGTGCCAGCAGCTTACCTCGATGGAGGGTTGGTGAGGAAAAACTGTTTTTT. It encodes CASSLPRWRVGEEKLFF. The full variable domain, completed using reference TRBV7-2 and TRBJ1-4, is GAGVSQSPSNKVTEKGKDVELRCDPISGHTALYWYRQSLGQGLEFLIYFQGNSAPDKSGLPSDRFSAERTGGSVSTLTIQRTQQEDSAVYLCASSLPRWRVGEEKLFFGSGTQLSVL.

This clonotype was picked up many times. This chain links TRBV6-1 with TRBJ2-2, with 10 bases fitting TRBD2. Per the germline V gene, CDR1 is MNHNS and CDR2 is SASEGT. The V and J ends lost 5 bases and 0 bases, in that order; junction bases with no gene match: 6. CDR3 length: 17 residues. For the CDR3, the DNA is TGTGCCAGCAGTTTCCTAGCGGGAGTTTCGAACACCGGGGAGCTGTTTTTT. Residues: CASSFLAGVSNTGELFF.

Only a few counts were recorded for this clonotype. This rearrangement joins TRBV2 to TRBJ2-3; unclear D gene. CDR1 is SNHLY and CDR2 is FYNNEI in the germline V gene. V lost 2 bases and J lost 2, with 11 bases in between. The CDR3 is 15 residues long. The CDR3 DNA is TGTGCCAGCAGTGAACTGGTAGCTTTCACAGATACGCAGTATTTT. It specifies CASSELVAFTDTQYF.

In its sample, this clonotype was seen many times. The chain carries TRBV15 and TRBJ2-6; D not resolved. The V gene lost 10 bases and the J gene lost 2 bases, with 9 bases spanning the gap. Germline V gene sequence: CDR1 LNHNV, CDR2 YYDKDF (reference sequence). The CDR3 spans 13 residues. CDR3 loop: CAIATTGANVLTF. As DNA, the CDR3 is TGTGCCATCGCCACTACTGGGGCCAACGTCCTGACTTTC.

This clonotype was counted at least ten times. This chain links TRBV6-6 with TRBJ2-1, with 11 bases identical to TRBD2. From germline, CDR1 is MNHNY and CDR2 SVGAGI (reference sequence). CDR3 length equals 14 residues. The V segment lost 10 bases and the J segment 7 bases; nucleotides outside the gene matches: 9. The CDR3 region is CATTSGRLVNEQFF. In DNA form, the CDR3 reads TGTGCCACCACTAGCGGGAGATTGGTGAATGAGCAGTTCTTC.

At least ten counts were recorded for this clonotype. In DNA, the CDR3 is TGTGCCAGCAGTTGGACAGCAACTAATGAAAAACTGTTTTTT. Amino acids: CASSWTATNEKLFF. The chain uses TRBV6-5 and TRBJ1-4; TRBD1 might be the D (6 bases). V was pared by 4 bases and J by 0 bases, with 6 bases between. Looked up from germline, CDR1 is MNHEY and CDR2 is SVGAGI. The CDR3 is 14 amino acids.

This clonotype was seen repeatedly, ten times or more. The rearrangement uses TRBV7-9 and TRBJ1-1; a possible D gene is TRBD1 (6 bases). Germline loops: CDR1 SEHNR, CDR2 FQNEAQ (reference sequence). V lost 2 bases and J lost 4, with 17 bases in between. The CDR3 covers 16 residues. The DNA for the CDR3 is TGTGCCAGCAGCTTATCTGGGGGCCCGATTAGCACTGAAGCTTTCTTT. Amino acid sequence: CASSLSGGPISTEAFF.

This clonotype was seen ten or more times. The chain couples TRBV7-2 to TRBJ2-3; 11 nucleotides line up with TRBD2. V dropped 4 bases and J dropped 2; count of bases not matched to a gene: 5. The CDR3 is 16 amino acids. Germline values: CDR1 SGHTA, CDR2 FQGNSA. The CDR3 DNA sequence: TGTGCCAGCAGCTCGGGGACTAGCGGACTCACAGATACGCAGTATTTT. It specifies CASSSGTSGLTDTQYF.

This chain joins TRBV29-1 and TRBJ2-1; TRBD2 matches at 11 bases. CDR1 and CDR2 (germline): SQVTM, ANQGSEA. This CDR3 region has 15 residues. The trim removed 2 bases at V and 10 bases at J, leaving 10 bases unmatched. CDR3 amino acids: CSVEWVAGGVGEQFF. The CDR3 region has the DNA TGCAGCGTTGAATGGGTAGCGGGGGGGGTCGGGGAGCAGTTCTTC.

By share, this clonotype counts as medium-sized. The V gene is TRBV29-1, the J gene TRBJ2-5; a weak D match, TRBD2 (5 bases). From germline, CDR1 is SQVTM and CDR2 ANQGSEA. Trimming removed 7 bases at V and 5 bases at J, with 14 bases between. The CDR3 contains 12 residues. CDR3 loop: CSGRTIRETQYF. The CDR3 DNA sequence: TGCAGCGGGAGGACCATTCGGGAGACCCAGTACTTC. The whole variable domain, filled in from reference TRBV29-1 and TRBJ2-5, reads SAVISQKPSRDICQRGTSLTIQCQVDSQVTMMFWYRQQPGQSLTLIATANQGSEATYESGFVIDKFPISRPNLTFSTLTVSNMSPEDSSIYLCSGRTIRETQYFGPGTRLLVL.

This clonotype came up many times. V is TRBV29-1 and J is TRBJ2-1; no reliable D call. Per the germline V gene, CDR1 is SQVTM and CDR2 is ANQGSEA. Trimming shortened V by 5 bases and J by 5 bases, and 4 bases separated the two germline ends. The CDR3 is made up of 10 amino acids. The chain's CDR3 is CSVWDNEQFF. The CDR3 DNA reads as TGCAGCGTTTGGGACAATGAGCAGTTCTTC.

The V and J genes are TRBV19 and TRBJ2-4, with 11 bases lining up with TRBD1. The germline V gene encodes CDR1 LNHDA and CDR2 SQIVND (reference sequence). V lost 3 bases, J lost 7 bases, and 5 bases stayed unmatched. The CDR3 is 15 residues long. CDR3 region: CASSIRRDRGNIQYF. Written as DNA, the CDR3 is TGTGCCAGTAGTATCCGCCGGGACAGGGGGAACATTCAGTACTTC. The entire variable domain, with the rest obtained from reference TRBV19 and TRBJ2-4, is as follows: DGGITQSPKYLFRKEGQNVTLSCEQNLNHDAMYWYRQDPGQGLRLIYYSQIVNDFQKGDIAEGYSVSREKKESFPLTVTSAQKNPTAFYLCASSIRRDRGNIQYFGAGTRLSVL.

In this sample, this clonotype turned up a few times. The chain employs TRBV14 and TRBJ2-2; 9 bases fit TRBD2. V dropped 4 bases and J dropped 3; count of bases not matched to a gene: 6. The germline CDR1 and CDR2 sequences are SGHDN and FVKESK. There are 16 residues in the CDR3. The CDR3 nucleotides read TGTGCCAGCAGCCGACTTAGCGGGAGCGACACCGGGGAGCTGTTTTTT. It yields the protein CASSRLSGSDTGELFF.

In this sample, this clonotype turned up many times. The gene calls are TRBV20-1 and TRBJ1-4; possible D gene TRBD1, 6 bases. The germline CDR1 and CDR2 sequences are DFQATT and SNEGSKA (reference sequence). V dropped 3 bases and J dropped 4 bases, with 9 bases sitting between them. The CDR3 extends over 13 amino acids. CDR3 sequence: CSARDSRNEKLFF. The CDR3 DNA reads TGCAGTGCTAGGGACAGCCGTAATGAAAAACTGTTTTTT.

This clonotype is medium-sized in the sample. The chain has TRBV7-8 and TRBJ2-1, with TRBD2 matching over 13 bases. Germline CDR1 SGHVS, CDR2 FQNEAQ. The ends lost 5 bases at V and 8 bases at J; junction bases unmatched: 6. The CDR3 totals 15 residues. The CDR3 reads CASSRGLAGVDEQFF. CDR3 nucleotide sequence: TGTGCCAGCAGCCGTGGACTAGCGGGAGTCGATGAGCAGTTCTTC.

This clonotype turned up a few times. The chain employs TRBV5-1 and TRBJ2-2, with a possible D match to TRBD1 (5 bases). The germline V and J ends were trimmed by 6 bases and 0 bases, with 12 bases remaining between them. Germline loops: CDR1 SGHRS, CDR2 YFSETQ. This CDR3 comprises 15 residues. The CDR3 sequence: CASNTDTSNTGELFF. As DNA, the CDR3 is TGCGCCAGCAACACGGACACATCGAACACCGGGGAGCTGTTTTTT.

This clonotype was observed many times. The rearrangement joins TRBV27 to TRBJ2-7; 8 bases are a match to TRBD1. Looked up from germline, CDR1 is MNHEY and CDR2 is SMNVEV (reference sequence). This CDR3 region has 20 residues. Losses at the gene ends were 3 bases for V and 7 bases for J; bases not matched to a gene: 26. The CDR3 here is CASSLGIKETGVFSPPEQYF. The CDR3 nucleotides are TGTGCCAGCAGTTTGGGAATCAAGGAGACAGGGGTTTTTTCTCCCCCGGAGCAGTACTTC.

This clonotype was seen at least ten times. This chain uses TRBV19 with TRBJ1-2; 8 bases are a match to TRBD1. Germline V lookup: CDR1 LNHDA, CDR2 SQIVND (reference sequence). This CDR3 contains 13 residues. Germline trimming cut 7 bases from V and 8 bases from J; bases unmatched to any gene: 9. The CDR3, as DNA: TGTGCCAGTATCTCACGACAGGGGTACGGCTACACCTTC. Its translation is CASISRQGYGYTF.

The rearrangement joins TRBV20-1 to TRBJ2-7, with 13 positions matching TRBD2. The CDR3 has 18 amino acids. Germline CDR1 and CDR2: DFQATT and SNEGSKA (reference sequence). Trimming cost V 1 base and J 2 bases; bases outside gene matches: 11. The CDR3 protein is CSARAEGLAGVETYEQYF. CDR3 in DNA: TGCAGTGCTAGAGCCGAAGGACTAGCGGGAGTCGAAACCTACGAGCAGTACTTC.

This clonotype was counted many times. The V call is TRBV11-2, the J call TRBJ1-1, with unresolved D. CDR1 and CDR2 from the germline V gene are SGHAT and FQNNGV. Trimming removed 5 bases at V and 6 bases at J, with 10 bases between. The CDR3 consists of 12 residues. The CDR3 sequence is CASSRSGAEAFF. CDR3 bases: TGTGCCAGCAGCCGTTCCGGCGCTGAAGCTTTCTTT.

This clonotype has ten or more counts. The chain combines TRBV3-1 with TRBJ2-5, with D maybe TRBD2 (5 bases). CDR1 and CDR2 from the germline V gene are LGHDT and YNNKEL (reference sequence). The CDR3 contains 13 residues. V was shortened by 0 bases and J by 7 bases, with 9 bases between the two germline ends. CDR3: CASSQEGDGTQYF. The CDR3 coding sequence is TGTGCCAGCAGCCAAGAGGGAGACGGGACCCAGTACTTC.